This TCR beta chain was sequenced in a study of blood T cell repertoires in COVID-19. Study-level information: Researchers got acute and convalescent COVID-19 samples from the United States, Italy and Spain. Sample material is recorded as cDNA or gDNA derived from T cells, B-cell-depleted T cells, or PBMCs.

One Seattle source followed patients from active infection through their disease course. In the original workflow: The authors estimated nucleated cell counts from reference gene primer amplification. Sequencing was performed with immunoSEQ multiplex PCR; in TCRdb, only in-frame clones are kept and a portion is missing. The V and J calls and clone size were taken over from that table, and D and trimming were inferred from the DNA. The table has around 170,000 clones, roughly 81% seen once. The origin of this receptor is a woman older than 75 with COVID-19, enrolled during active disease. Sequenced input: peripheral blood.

Here the CDR3 reads CASSRGQGEETQYF. The CDR3 nucleotides read TGCGCCAGCAGCCGGGGACAGGGGGAAGAGACCCAGTACTTC. The chain combines TRBV5-1 with TRBJ2-5, with 11 bases lining up with TRBD1. Per germline, CDR1 SGHRS and CDR2 YFSETQ. The junction had 2 bases not matched to a gene; V was cut back by 4 bases and J by 3 bases. The CDR3 sequence is 14 residues long.